This T cell receptor (beta chain) was obtained from a study of T cell repertoires in cytomegalovirus infection. Study-wide results and caveats: HLA-C-restricted CMV clonotypes gave the most frequent clonotype in two of eight donors.

CDR3 length: 12 amino acids. V gave up 4 bases and J gave up 4 bases, with 6 bases separating them. Germline CDR1 reads LNHDA; CDR2 reads SQIVND (reference sequence). MiXCR, applied by TCRdb to the reads, yields one record per CDR3 protein. Counted here are approximately 700,000 distinct CDR3 sequences, under 40% occurring once; the ten biggest clones make up under 3.5%. At least ten counts were recorded for this clonotype. The antigen is unknown. The sequencing input was PBMCs. The genes are TRBV19 and TRBJ2-3; the D is unclear. The receptor was isolated from a human donor in good health (CMV status not recorded). Some clones in this sample may be carry-over from other donors' samples. CDR3 sequence (DNA): TGTGCCAGTAGTAAACGGGCAGATACGCAGTATTTT. This encodes CASSKRADTQYF.